The 8 T cell receptor beta chains reported below all come from one sample, sequenced in a study of lymphopenia after photon versus proton radiotherapy. Assay used: immunoSEQ multiplex PCR; TCRdb lists only in-frame clones, some missing. The sample comprises about 5,000 clones, more than 75% of which are singletons, and 15% to 20% rests with the top ten. Material: peripheral blood, obtained from a patient treated with photon-based radiotherapy. The origin of the receptors is a man aged 25-40 years with gastric cancer.

J is TRBJ1-4 and V is TRBV2; TRBD1 matches 8 bases. The length of the CDR3 is 14 residues. V lost 8 bases and J lost 4; bases outside the gene matches: 6. Germline V CDR1 and CDR2: SNHLY, FYNNEI. Written as DNA, the CDR3 is TGTGCCAGCTCCGGACAGGGACGTAATGAAAAACTGTTTTTT. It codes for CASSGQGRNEKLFF. Filled out from reference TRBV2 and TRBJ1-4, the complete variable domain reads EPEVTQTPSHQVTQMGQEVILRCVPISNHLYFYWYRQILGQKVEFLVSFYNNEISEKSEIFDDQFSVERPDGSNFTLKIRSTKLEDSAMYFCASSGQGRNEKLFFGSGTQLSVL.

The table lists this clone with a count of one. The chain uses TRBV7-3 and TRBJ2-1, with 12 bases matching TRBD2. CDR3 length: 15 residues. V was pared by 2 bases and J by 7 bases, with 3 bases of the junction left unmatched. In germline, CDR1 is SGHTA, CDR2 FQGTGA. The CDR3 nucleotides are TGTGCCAGCAGCTTAGGACTAGCGGGGATAAATGAGCAGTTCTTC. This gives the protein CASSLGLAGINEQFF.

This sequence joins TRBV7-8 and TRBJ2-5; D perhaps matches TRBD1 (5 bases). Trimming removed 1 base at V and 4 bases at J, with 10 bases between. Germline CDR1 is SGHVS and CDR2 is FQNEAQ. The CDR3 is 14 amino acids. The CDR3 protein is CASSLVVGVETQYF. In DNA, the CDR3 is TGTGCCAGCAGCTTAGTAGTAGGGGTAGAGACCCAGTACTTC.

This chain connects TRBV19 to TRBJ2-1; the D gene could be TRBD1 or TRBD2 (6 bases each). CDR1 LNHDA and CDR2 SQIVND come from the germline V gene (reference sequence). V was pared by 4 bases and J by 2 bases, with 18 bases between. The CDR3 spans 17 residues. The DNA for the CDR3 is TGTGCCAGTAGTACCTCTCCAAGGGGGGAAACCTACAATGAGCAGTTCTTC. Its protein is CASSTSPRGETYNEQFF. Based on the CDR3 plus reference TRBV19 and TRBJ2-1, the full variable domain is DGGITQSPKYLFRKEGQNVTLSCEQNLNHDAMYWYRQDPGQGLRLIYYSQIVNDFQKGDIAEGYSVSREKKESFPLTVTSAQKNPTAFYLCASSTSPRGETYNEQFFGPGTRLTVL.

The rearrangement joins TRBV29-1 to TRBJ2-5; TRBD2 matches 8 bases. J gave up 2 bases and V 4 bases, and 6 bases lay outside the gene matches. Germline CDR1 is SQVTM and CDR2 is ANQGSEA. This CDR3 has 14 residues. CDR3 protein: CSVVPAGAQETQYF. CDR3 bases: TGCAGCGTTGTTCCAGCGGGGGCTCAAGAGACCCAGTACTTC.

CDR3 amino acids: CASSLDLSDTQYF. CDR3 bases: TGTGCCAGCAGCTTAGACCTATCAGATACGCAGTATTTT. The rearrangement uses TRBV7-9 and TRBJ2-3; D is unresolved. The germline gives CDR1 SEHNR, CDR2 FQNEAQ (reference sequence). The CDR3 contains 13 residues. Trimming cost V 1 base and J 4 bases, with 6 bases left between them.

The V call is TRBV7-9, the J call TRBJ2-5; D is uncertain. Germline assignment: CDR1 SEHNR and CDR2 FQNEAQ (reference sequence). Trimming removed 1 base at V and 1 base at J, with 13 bases between. The CDR3 extends over 16 amino acids. The CDR3 sequence: CASSLGIRRSQETQYF. The CDR3 DNA follows: TGTGCCAGCAGCTTAGGAATCCGAAGGAGCCAAGAGACCCAGTACTTC.

This clone was detected once. The chain is built from TRBV6-5 and TRBJ2-1; maybe TRBD1 (5 bases). Trimming cost V 9 bases and J 0 bases, with 12 bases left between them. Germline CDR1 is MNHEY and CDR2 is SVGAGI. CDR3 length: 14 residues. The CDR3 region is CASWTTSSYNEQFF. The CDR3 bases are TGTGCCAGTTGGACAACAAGCTCCTACAATGAGCAGTTCTTC.